Here is one T cell receptor beta chain with its context. TCRdb's copy holds only in-frame clones and misses some; the assay was immunoSEQ multiplex PCR. The sample shows 68,000 or so clones, about 82% of them seen only once. The CDR3 runs to 14 residues. Germline V lookup: CDR1 MNHEY, CDR2 SVGAGI. V was pared by 8 bases and J by 6 bases, with 14 bases between. The data stem from a study of OX40 agonist ivuxolimab in advanced cancers. This receptor was obtained from an adult with an advanced solid tumor such as melanoma, head and neck, liver or kidney cancer. The V gene is TRBV6-5, the J gene TRBJ1-6, with D possibly being TRBD1 (5 bases). Material: CD4+ or CD8+ T cells sorted from blood, obtained in a trial of the OX40 agonist ivuxolimab. The CDR3 DNA reads TGTGCCAGCCGAAGCGGGGGGAGTAATTCACCCCTCCACTTT. Encoded protein: CASRSGGSNSPLHF.